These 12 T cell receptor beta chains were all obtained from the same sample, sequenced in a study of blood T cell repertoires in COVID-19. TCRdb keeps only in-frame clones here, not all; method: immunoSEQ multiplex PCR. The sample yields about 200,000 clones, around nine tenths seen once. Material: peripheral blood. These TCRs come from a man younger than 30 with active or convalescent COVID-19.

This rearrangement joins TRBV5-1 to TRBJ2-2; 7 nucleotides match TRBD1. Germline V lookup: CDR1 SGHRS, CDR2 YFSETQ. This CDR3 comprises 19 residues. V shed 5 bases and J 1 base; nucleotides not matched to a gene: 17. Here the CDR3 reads CASRSEWDGQVRNTGELFF. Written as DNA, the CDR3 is TGCGCCAGCAGGTCCGAATGGGACGGACAGGTTCGGAACACCGGGGAGCTGTTTTTT.

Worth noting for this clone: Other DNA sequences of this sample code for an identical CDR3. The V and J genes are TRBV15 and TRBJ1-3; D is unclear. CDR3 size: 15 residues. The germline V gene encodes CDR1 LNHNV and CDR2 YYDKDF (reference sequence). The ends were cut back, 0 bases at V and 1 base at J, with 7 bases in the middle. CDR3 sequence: CATSRDGQSGNTIYF. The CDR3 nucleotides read TGTGCCACCAGCAGAGATGGTCAGTCTGGAAACACCATATATTTT. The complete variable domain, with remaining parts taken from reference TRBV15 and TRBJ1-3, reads DAMVIQNPRYQVTQFGKPVTLSCSQTLNHNVMYWYQQKSSQAPKLLFHYYDKDFNNEADTPDNFQSRRPNTSFCFLDIRSPGLGDTAMYLCATSRDGQSGNTIYFGEGSWLTVV.

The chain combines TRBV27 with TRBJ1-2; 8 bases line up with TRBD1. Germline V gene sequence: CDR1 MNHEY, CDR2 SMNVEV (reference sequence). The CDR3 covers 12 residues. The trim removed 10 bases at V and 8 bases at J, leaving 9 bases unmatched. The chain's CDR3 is CATSDRVGGYTF. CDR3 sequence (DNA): TGTGCCACCTCGGACAGGGTCGGCGGCTACACCTTC.

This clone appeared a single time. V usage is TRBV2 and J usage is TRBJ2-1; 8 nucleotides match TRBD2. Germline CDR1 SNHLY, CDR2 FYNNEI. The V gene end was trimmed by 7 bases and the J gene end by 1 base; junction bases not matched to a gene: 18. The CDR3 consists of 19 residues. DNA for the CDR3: TGTGCCAGCAACCATCCGGGACTAGGGGAACTCAGTTCCTACAATGAGCAGTTCTTC. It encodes CASNHPGLGELSSYNEQFF.

DNA of the CDR3: TGTGCCAGTCGTACCCCACGACAGGGGGCGACCGGGGAGCTGTTTTTT. Its protein is CASRTPRQGATGELFF. The chain employs TRBV28 and TRBJ2-2, with TRBD1 matching 10 bases. Germline CDR1 reads MDHEN; CDR2 reads SYDVKM. With V trimmed by 9 bases and J by 5 bases, 12 bases remained unmatched. The CDR3 is made up of 16 amino acids.

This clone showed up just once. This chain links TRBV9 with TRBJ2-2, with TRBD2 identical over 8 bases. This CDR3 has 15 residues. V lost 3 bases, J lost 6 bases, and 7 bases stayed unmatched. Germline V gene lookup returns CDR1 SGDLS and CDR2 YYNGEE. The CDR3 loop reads CASSGPGGDPGELFF. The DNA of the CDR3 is TGTGCCAGCAGCGGACCCGGGGGGGATCCCGGGGAGCTGTTTTTT. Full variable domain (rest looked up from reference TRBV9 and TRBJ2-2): DSGVTQTPKHLITATGQRVTLRCSPRSGDLSVYWYQQSLDQGLQFLIQYYNGEERAKGNILERFSAQQFPDLHSELNLSSLELGDSALYFCASSGPGGDPGELFFGEGSRLTVL.

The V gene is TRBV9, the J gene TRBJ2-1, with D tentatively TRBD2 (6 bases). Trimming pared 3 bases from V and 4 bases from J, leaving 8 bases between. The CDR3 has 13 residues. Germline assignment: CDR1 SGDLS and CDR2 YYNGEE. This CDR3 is CASSGGLYNEQFF. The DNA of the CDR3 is TGTGCCAGCAGCGGGGGACTTTACAATGAGCAGTTCTTC.

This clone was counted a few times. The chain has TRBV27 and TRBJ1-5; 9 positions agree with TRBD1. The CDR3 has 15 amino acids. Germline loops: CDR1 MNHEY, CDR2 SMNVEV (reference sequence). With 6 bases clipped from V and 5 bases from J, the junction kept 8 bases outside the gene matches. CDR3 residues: CASSNYRDRDQPQHF. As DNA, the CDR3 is TGTGCCAGCAGCAACTACCGGGACAGGGATCAGCCCCAGCATTTT.

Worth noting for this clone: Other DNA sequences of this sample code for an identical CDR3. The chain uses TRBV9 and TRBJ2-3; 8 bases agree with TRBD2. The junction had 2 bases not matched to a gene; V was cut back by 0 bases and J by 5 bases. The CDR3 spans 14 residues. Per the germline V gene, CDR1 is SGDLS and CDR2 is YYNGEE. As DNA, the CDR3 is TGTGCCAGCAGCGTAGGCCTAGCGGGAGATACGCAGTATTTT. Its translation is CASSVGLAGDTQYF.

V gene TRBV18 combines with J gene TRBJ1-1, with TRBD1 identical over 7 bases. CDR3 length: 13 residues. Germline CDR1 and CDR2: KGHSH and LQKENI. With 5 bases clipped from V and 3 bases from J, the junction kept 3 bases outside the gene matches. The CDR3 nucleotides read TGTGCCAGCTCAACAGGACAGGACACTGAAGCTTTCTTT. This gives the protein CASSTGQDTEAFF.

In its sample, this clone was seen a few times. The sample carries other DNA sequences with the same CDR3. The CDR3 DNA reads TGCGCCAGCAGCTTGGCCGGGAACACTGAAGCTTTCTTT. Translating gives CASSLAGNTEAFF. This sequence joins TRBV5-1 and TRBJ1-1; D unresolved. Germline values: CDR1 SGHRS, CDR2 YFSETQ. V was cut by 0 bases and J by 1 base, with 4 bases left in between. The CDR3 consists of 13 residues.

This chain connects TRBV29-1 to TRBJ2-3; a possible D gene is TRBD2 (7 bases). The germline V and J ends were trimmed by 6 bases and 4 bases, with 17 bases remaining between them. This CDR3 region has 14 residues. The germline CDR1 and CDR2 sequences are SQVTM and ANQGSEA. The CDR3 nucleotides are TGCAGCGTCCCTGACTCGGGGGGCGCAGATACGCAGTATTTT. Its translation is CSVPDSGGADTQYF.